These 17 T cell receptor beta chains came from one sample sequenced in a study of cytomegalovirus exposure and HLA in healthy donors. Primers for the PCR totalled 60 Vbeta and 13 Jbeta. Assay used: immunoSEQ multiplex PCR; TCRdb lists only in-frame clones, some missing. The sample lists about 98,000 clones, under 75% occurring once. The sequenced sample consisted of PBMCs. These receptor sequences come from a female donor in good health and CMV-seronegative.

This rearrangement joins TRBV11-1 to TRBJ2-7, with 9 bases fitting TRBD2. CDR1 and CDR2 (germline): SGHAT, FQDESV (reference sequence). With 5 bases clipped from V and 1 base from J, the junction kept 12 bases outside the gene matches. This CDR3 has 17 amino acids. In DNA form, the CDR3 reads TGTGCCAGCAGCACCCCAGTGGGACTAGCCGGGTCCTACGAGCAGTACTTC. Its translation is CASSTPVGLAGSYEQYF.

The DNA of the CDR3 is TGTGCCAGCAGTTACTCGAATCAGGGAAACACTGAAGCTTTCTTT. Residues: CASSYSNQGNTEAFF. V gene TRBV6-5 combines with J gene TRBJ1-1; maybe TRBD1 (5 bases). Trimming removed 0 bases from V and 2 bases from J, with 10 bases in between. CDR3 length equals 15 residues. Germline V gene lookup returns CDR1 MNHEY and CDR2 SVGAGI.

This clone was seen a handful of times. The chain recombines TRBV30 with TRBJ2-2; 10 positions agree with TRBD2. Germline CDR1 is GTSNPN and CDR2 is SVGIG (reference sequence). Trimming at V came to 4 bases and at J to 3 bases, leaving 8 bases not matched to a gene. The CDR3 contains 16 residues. CDR3 sequence (DNA): TGTGCCTGGAAATCGGGGCTAGCGGGGGACACCGGGGAGCTGTTTTTT. It is translated as CAWKSGLAGDTGELFF.

The chain uses TRBV6-1 and TRBJ1-5; 10 bases map to TRBD1. J lost 7 bases, V lost 6 bases, and 9 bases had no gene match. The CDR3 has 15 residues. In germline, CDR1 is MNHNS, CDR2 SASEGT. The CDR3 here is CASRDLTGGGQPQHF. The CDR3 nucleotides read TGTGCCAGCAGGGACCTGACAGGGGGCGGCCAGCCCCAGCATTTT.

This chain uses TRBV5-4 with TRBJ2-5, with TRBD1 matching over 8 bases. Germline CDR1 SGHNT, CDR2 YYREEE (reference sequence). The CDR3 is 15 amino acids. Germline trimming cut 3 bases from V and 1 base from J; bases unmatched to any gene: 5. In DNA form, the CDR3 reads TGTGCCAGCAGCTCTGCACAGGGGGGCCAAGAGACCCAGTACTTC. It codes for CASSSAQGGQETQYF.

The chain carries TRBV6-6 and TRBJ1-1; weak D call: TRBD1 (5 bases). Looked up from germline, CDR1 is MNHNY and CDR2 is SVGAGI (reference sequence). The CDR3 spans 13 residues. V lost 1 base and J 4 bases, leaving 7 bases between the germline ends. The CDR3 sequence: CASSYFGGTEAFF. The DNA for the CDR3 is TGTGCCAGCAGTTACTTCGGGGGCACTGAAGCTTTCTTT.

The V gene is TRBV5-1, the J gene TRBJ2-3; 7 bases are a match to TRBD2. After removal of 2 bases from V and 1 base from J, the junction contained 1 base not matched to a gene. Per the germline V gene, CDR1 is SGHRS and CDR2 is YFSETQ. This CDR3 has 14 amino acids. The CDR3 nucleotides read TGCGCCAGCAGCTTCCTAGCGGGCACAGATACGCAGTATTTT. Translated, it gives CASSFLAGTDTQYF.

A remark on this clone: The CDR3 does not close with the conserved phenylalanine or tryptophan, likely indicating a read error. It is unclear where the CDR3 begins or ends on the DNA, so no DNA is shown, and the CDR3 is as TCRdb lists it. The gene calls are TRBV4-3 and TRBJ1-5; the table's D call, TRBD1, has no DNA check behind it. Ends included, the CDR3 has 8 residues. Germline CDR1 and CDR2: LGHNA and YSLEER. The chain's CDR3 is CASSQDRI.

CDR3 nucleotide sequence: TGTGCCAGCAGCCAAGATCTGAGGCGGGGGCAGGGGCAAGAGACCCAGTACTTC. Protein: CASSQDLRRGQGQETQYF. V is TRBV4-2 and J is TRBJ2-5; tentative D call: TRBD2 (7 bases). V dropped 0 bases and J dropped 2 bases, with 19 bases sitting between them. The CDR3 totals 18 residues. Looked up from germline, CDR1 is LGHNA and CDR2 is YNFKEQ.

This rearrangement joins TRBV28 to TRBJ1-1, with D maybe TRBD1 (6 bases). Trimming removed 8 bases from V and 2 bases from J, with 15 bases in between. The CDR3 has 14 residues. Germline V gene data show CDR1 as MDHEN and CDR2 as SYDVKM. The CDR3 protein is CASSVQGPNTEAFF. CDR3 nucleotides: TGTGCCAGCTCCGTTCAGGGGCCCAACACTGAAGCTTTCTTT.

J is TRBJ2-7 and V is TRBV29-1; D not resolved. Looked up from germline, CDR1 is SQVTM and CDR2 is ANQGSEA. This CDR3 is built from 14 residues. The V gene lost 3 bases and the J gene lost 4 bases, with 16 bases spanning the gap. CDR3 in DNA: TGCAGCGTTGATCCAGGTCTGGATGGTTACGAGCAGTACTTC. Translating gives CSVDPGLDGYEQYF.

The V call is TRBV19, the J call TRBJ1-1; D uncertain. CDR3 length equals 11 residues. Germline CDR1 and CDR2: LNHDA and SQIVND (reference sequence). V gave up 6 bases and J gave up 5 bases, with 7 bases separating them. CDR3 region: CASRRVTEAFF. The CDR3 nucleotides are TGTGCCAGTAGAAGAGTTACTGAAGCTTTCTTT.

The chain is built from TRBV11-2 and TRBJ2-7; the match to TRBD1 covers 8 bases. With V trimmed by 5 bases and J by 2 bases, 11 bases remained unmatched. This CDR3 spans 16 amino acids. Germline CDR1 is SGHAT and CDR2 is FQNNGV. CDR3 residues: CASSHQGQVMTYEQYF. CDR3 nucleotide sequence: TGTGCCAGCAGCCACCAGGGACAGGTAATGACCTACGAGCAGTACTTC.

CDR3 in DNA: TGTGCCAGCAGCTTAGTCCTCGGGACTCTTAATGAAAAACTGTTTTTT. Translating gives CASSLVLGTLNEKLFF. The chain recombines TRBV7-9 with TRBJ1-4; the D gene is possibly TRBD1 (5 bases). Germline V gene data show CDR1 as SEHNR and CDR2 as FQNEAQ (reference sequence). The CDR3 runs to 16 residues. Trimming left V 1 base short and J 4 bases short, with 13 bases between.

This rearrangement joins TRBV7-9 to TRBJ2-5; tentatively, D is TRBD1 (6 bases). The CDR3 contains 14 residues. V gave up 5 bases and J gave up 0 bases, with 10 bases separating them. Looked up from germline, CDR1 is SEHNR and CDR2 is FQNEAQ (reference sequence). The CDR3 is CASSQNRDQETQYF. DNA of the CDR3: TGTGCCAGCAGCCAGAACAGGGACCAAGAGACCCAGTACTTC.

This clone came up once. The V and J genes are TRBV19 and TRBJ2-7, with TRBD2 matching over 10 bases. The V and J ends lost 8 bases and 4 bases, in that order; junction bases with no gene match: 8. This CDR3 is 14 amino acids long. Germline V lookup: CDR1 LNHDA, CDR2 SQIVND (reference sequence). The CDR3 reads CASSPSGSFYEQYF. CDR3 sequence (DNA): TGTGCCAGTTCCCCTAGCGGGAGCTTTTACGAGCAGTACTTC.

This clone turned up a few times. This chain uses TRBV28 with TRBJ2-5, with 7 bases that match TRBD2. This CDR3 spans 14 amino acids. Germline values: CDR1 MDHEN, CDR2 SYDVKM. J lost 5 bases, V lost 5 bases, and 8 bases had no gene match. The CDR3 is CASSGEREGETQYF. The CDR3 DNA sequence: TGTGCCAGCAGTGGGGAGCGGGAAGGGGAGACCCAGTACTTC.